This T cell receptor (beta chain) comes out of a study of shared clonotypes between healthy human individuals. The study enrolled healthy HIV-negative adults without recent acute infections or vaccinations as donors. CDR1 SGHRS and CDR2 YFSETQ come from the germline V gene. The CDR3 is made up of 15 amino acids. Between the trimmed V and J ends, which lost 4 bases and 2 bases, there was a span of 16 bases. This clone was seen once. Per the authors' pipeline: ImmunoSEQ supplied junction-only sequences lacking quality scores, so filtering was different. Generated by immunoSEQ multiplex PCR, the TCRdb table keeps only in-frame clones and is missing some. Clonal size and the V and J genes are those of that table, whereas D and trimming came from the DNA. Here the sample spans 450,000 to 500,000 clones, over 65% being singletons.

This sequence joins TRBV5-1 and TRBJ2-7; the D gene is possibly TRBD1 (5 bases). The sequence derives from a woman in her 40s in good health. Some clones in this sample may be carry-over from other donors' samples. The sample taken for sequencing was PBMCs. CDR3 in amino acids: CASSERGGAAYEQYF. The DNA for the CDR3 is TGCGCCAGCAGCGAAAGGGGTGGGGCAGCCTACGAGCAGTACTTC.